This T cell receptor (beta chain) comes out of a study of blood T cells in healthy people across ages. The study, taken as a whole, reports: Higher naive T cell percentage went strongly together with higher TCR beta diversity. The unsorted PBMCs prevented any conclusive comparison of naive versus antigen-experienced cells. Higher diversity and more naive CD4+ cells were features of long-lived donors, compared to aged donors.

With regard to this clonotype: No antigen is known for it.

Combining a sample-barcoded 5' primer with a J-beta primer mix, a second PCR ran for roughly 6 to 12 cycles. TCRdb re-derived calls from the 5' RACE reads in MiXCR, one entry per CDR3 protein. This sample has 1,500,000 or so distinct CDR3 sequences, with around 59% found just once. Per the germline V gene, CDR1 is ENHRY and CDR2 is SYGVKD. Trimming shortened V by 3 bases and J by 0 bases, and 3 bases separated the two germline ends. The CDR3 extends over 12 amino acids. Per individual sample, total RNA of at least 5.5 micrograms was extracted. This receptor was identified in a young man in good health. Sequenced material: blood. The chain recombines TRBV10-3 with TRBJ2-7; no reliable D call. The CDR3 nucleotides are TGTGCCATCAGTGACTTCTCCTACGAGCAGTACTTC. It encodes CAISDFSYEQYF.